The 23 T cell receptor beta chains below were found in one sample sequenced in a study of monozygotic twins with inflammatory bowel disease. With the 5' RACE reads reprocessed, TCRdb shows one record per CDR3 protein and no DNA. The table for this sample gives roughly 160,000 distinct CDR3 sequences. The sequencing input was blood. The receptors shown here come from a human donor with ulcerative colitis or Crohn's disease, or a healthy co-twin of an affected twin (not recorded which).

The V and J genes are TRBV29-1 and TRBJ2-5; there is no DNA to check the TCRdb D call of TRBD2. CDR1 and CDR2 (germline): SQVTM, ANQGSEA. The CDR3 is 15 residues long. The CDR3 sequence is CSAPREGPYQETQYF.

The chain joins TRBV19 to TRBJ1-5; TCRdb's D call of TRBD1 is untestable without DNA. Germline V gene lookup returns CDR1 LNHDA and CDR2 SQIVND (reference sequence). The CDR3 sequence is 16 residues long. The CDR3 spells CASSAWGQGGNQSQHF.

The rearrangement uses TRBV7-9 and TRBJ2-7; the TCRdb call, TRBD2, lacks DNA for checking. CDR1 and CDR2 (germline): SEHNR, FQNEAQ (reference sequence). This CDR3 has 16 residues. The CDR3 here is CASSLAALAEPYEQYF.

This chain links TRBV12-3 or TRBV12-4 with TRBJ2-5; TCRdb's D call, TRBD1, is unchecked because there is no DNA. The CDR3 length is 16 residues. CDR3 region: CASSLGDPRGQETQYF.

This chain connects TRBV7-3 to TRBJ2-3; the TCRdb call, TRBD2, lacks DNA for checking. Germline V gives CDR1 SGHTA, CDR2 FQGTGA. The CDR3 extends over 16 amino acids. This CDR3 reads CASSLRGDYSTDTQYF.

V usage is TRBV4-3 and J usage is TRBJ1-4; TCRdb's D gene call, TRBD1, goes unchecked for lack of DNA. The CDR3 spans 15 residues. The germline CDR1 and CDR2 sequences are LGHNA and YSLEER. This CDR3 reads CASSKDGDRVEKLFF.

The chain is built from TRBV4-3 and TRBJ2-7; TCRdb returns TRBD1, unconfirmable since there is no DNA. CDR1 is LGHNA, CDR2 YSLEER, per germline. This CDR3 spans 15 amino acids. The CDR3 is CASSQEGQGSFEQYF.

The V call is TRBV4-2, the J call TRBJ2-1; with no DNA, the TCRdb D assignment of TRBD2 cannot be verified. CDR3 length: 19 residues. From germline, CDR1 is LGHNA and CDR2 YNFKEQ. The CDR3 is CASSQARNSGRVRGNEQFF.

The CDR3 here is CASRPRTEGYEQYF. This chain links TRBV12-3 or TRBV12-4 with TRBJ2-7; the D gene TCRdb calls, TRBD1, cannot be checked with no DNA. This CDR3 has 14 residues.

This sequence joins TRBV20-1 and TRBJ1-1. Germline V gives CDR1 DFQATT, CDR2 SNEGSKA (reference sequence). CDR3 length: 14 amino acids. The CDR3 loop is CSAKALLGAGEAFF.

The chain has TRBV12-3 or TRBV12-4 and TRBJ2-3; TCRdb selects TRBD1, and the lack of DNA leaves this call unchecked. This CDR3 spans 14 amino acids. The chain's CDR3 is CASSPDRAGDTQYF.

This sequence joins TRBV4-3 and TRBJ2-7; the D call of TRBD1 rests on TCRdb alone, since no DNA is present to check it. This CDR3 region has 15 residues. Per the germline V gene, CDR1 is LGHNA and CDR2 is YSLEER. The chain's CDR3 is CASSQDRDPAEEQYF.

The V and J genes are TRBV5-4 and TRBJ2-7; TCRdb's assignment of TRBD1 cannot be checked, as there is no DNA. The germline V gene encodes CDR1 SGHNT and CDR2 YYREEE (reference sequence). The CDR3 extends over 14 amino acids. The CDR3 here is CASRLGDRVGEQYF.

This sequence joins TRBV5-4 and TRBJ2-3; TCRdb gives TRBD2 as the D gene, but with no DNA this cannot be confirmed. This CDR3 is 13 amino acids long. CDR1 is SGHNT, CDR2 YYREEE, per germline (reference sequence). The CDR3 sequence: CASSGLTTDTQYF.

The chain recombines TRBV6-5 with TRBJ2-7; the D call of TRBD1 rests on TCRdb alone, since no DNA is present to check it. The length of the CDR3 is 15 residues. Germline V CDR1 and CDR2: MNHEY, SVGAGI. CDR3 amino acids: CASSYSGTPIYEQYF.

The chain uses TRBV12-3 or TRBV12-4 and TRBJ2-7. The CDR3 is 14 residues long. Here the CDR3 reads CASSPDGNSYEQYF.

The V and J genes are TRBV7-2 and TRBJ2-7; the TCRdb D gene call, TRBD1, has no DNA to confirm it. This CDR3 has 14 residues. Germline lookup yields CDR1 SGHTA and CDR2 FQGNSA. The CDR3 sequence: CASSLVTGNYEQHF.

This chain uses TRBV5-1 with TRBJ2-7; TCRdb's D gene call, TRBD1, goes unchecked for lack of DNA. Per germline, CDR1 SGHRS and CDR2 YFSETQ. CDR3 length equals 13 residues. CDR3: CASSPSPSDEQYF.

The chain combines TRBV3-1 with TRBJ1-1; TCRdb reports TRBD1, a call that lacks DNA to check it against. The CDR3 spans 14 residues. Germline V gene lookup returns CDR1 LGHDT and CDR2 YNNKEL (reference sequence). The CDR3 region is CASSRGARNTEAFF.

The chain recombines TRBV25-1 with TRBJ2-6; as DNA is missing, the TRBD1 call by TCRdb cannot be tested. Germline V gives CDR1 MGHDK, CDR2 SYGVNS. The CDR3 runs 15 residues. The CDR3 sequence is CASSEPGNGANVLTF.

The rearrangement joins TRBV29-1 to TRBJ2-1; lacking DNA, the TRBD1 call made by TCRdb goes unchecked. CDR1 and CDR2 (germline): SQVTM, ANQGSEA. This CDR3 has 14 amino acids. CDR3 region: CSVELDRNYNEQFF.

V and J are TRBV27 and TRBJ1-5. Germline V gene lookup returns CDR1 MNHEY and CDR2 SMNVEV (reference sequence). CDR3 length: 14 amino acids. The CDR3 sequence: CASSPGIVYQPQHF.

The V gene is TRBV7-2, the J gene TRBJ1-2; TCRdb calls TRBD1, which cannot be checked without DNA. Germline CDR1 is SGHTA and CDR2 is FQGNSA. The CDR3 extends over 16 amino acids. CDR3 amino acids: CASSLGRQGRNYGYTF.